The clone carrying this T cell receptor beta chain was seen repeatedly, ten times or more. MiXCR was run by TCRdb on the 5' RACE reads, yielding one entry per CDR3 protein. This sample has some 710,000 distinct CDR3 sequences, with 5.5% to 7.5% found just once. This specimen comes from a study of identical twins. The CDR3 is 13 amino acids. The chain has TRBV21-1 and TRBJ2-4. TRBV21-1 is annotated as a pseudogene. Sequencing was carried out using naive T cells sorted from blood. This sequence was found in a man younger than 35 in good health. The CDR3 DNA sequence: TGTGCCAGCCTTTATAGTGCCAAAAACATTCAGTACTTC. This codes for CASLYSAKNIQYF.